One and the same sample provided the 9 T cell receptor beta chains below, sequenced in a study of blood T cell repertoires in COVID-19. TCRdb's table, derived via immunoSEQ multiplex PCR, lists solely in-frame clones and lacks some. The sample contains approximately 200,000 clones, about 87% of which appear only once. Sequenced sample: peripheral blood. Receptors were obtained from a woman in her 30s with acute or convalescent COVID-19.

The rearrangement joins TRBV12-3 or TRBV12-4 to TRBJ1-2; D may be TRBD1 (6 bases). The CDR3 has 13 residues. V was shortened by 2 bases and J by 3 bases, with 7 bases between the two germline ends. The CDR3: CASSLRQDYGYTF. CDR3 bases: TGTGCCAGCAGTTTAAGACAGGACTATGGCTACACCTTC.

The chain couples TRBV2 to TRBJ2-7, with 10 bases matching TRBD1. V shed 8 bases and J 5 bases; nucleotides not matched to a gene: 18. The CDR3 is 17 residues long. In germline, CDR1 is SNHLY, CDR2 FYNNEI. The CDR3 nucleotides are TGTGCCAGCGTTTTGGGGAAACCCGGGACAGGGGTCAACGAGCAGTACTTC. It specifies CASVLGKPGTGVNEQYF. Full variable domain (outside the CDR3, taken from reference TRBV2 and TRBJ2-7): EPEVTQTPSHQVTQMGQEVILRCVPISNHLYFYWYRQILGQKVEFLVSFYNNEISEKSEIFDDQFSVERPDGSNFTLKIRSTKLEDSAMYFCASVLGKPGTGVNEQYFGPGTRLTVT.

The chain couples TRBV29-1 to TRBJ2-3, with D possibly TRBD1 on 5 matching bases. Per germline, CDR1 SQVTM and CDR2 ANQGSEA. With 8 bases removed from V and 3 bases from J, the gap between germline ends came to 12 bases. The CDR3 consists of 12 residues. The CDR3 region has the DNA TGCAGCAGTACCTCAGGGACAGATACGCAGTATTTT. Translated: CSSTSGTDTQYF.

In the case of this clone: Germline is not matched at one junction end, which may reflect a read error. The genes are TRBV7-7 and TRBJ2-5; TRBD1 might be the D (5 bases). The CDR3 is 15 amino acids. CDR1 is SSHAT and CDR2 is FNYEAQ in the germline V gene (reference sequence). This chain's CDR3 is CASSSTVQFEETQYF. The CDR3 bases are TGTGCTAGCAGCTCGACAGTCCAATTCGAAGAGACCCAGTACTTC. The full variable domain, rest sourced from reference TRBV7-7 and TRBJ2-5, is GAGVSQSPRYKVTKRGQDVTLRCDPISSHATLYWYQQALGQGPEFLTYFNYEAQPDKSGLPSDRFSAERPEGSISTLTIQRTEQRDSAMYRCASSSTVQFEETQYFGPGTRLLVL.

This sequence joins TRBV5-4 and TRBJ2-5; 8 bases are a match to TRBD2. This CDR3 region has 15 residues. Trimming at V came to 3 bases and at J to 0 bases, leaving 4 bases not matched to a gene. Germline V gene data show CDR1 as SGHNT and CDR2 as YYREEE (reference sequence). CDR3: CASSSRSGNQETQYF. The CDR3, as DNA: TGTGCCAGCAGCTCCCGTAGCGGGAACCAAGAGACCCAGTACTTC.

This rearrangement joins TRBV2 to TRBJ1-1; TRBD1 might be the D (6 bases). V lost 8 bases, J lost 4 bases, and 17 bases lay in between. The germline CDR1 and CDR2 sequences are SNHLY and FYNNEI. The CDR3 is 14 amino acids. This CDR3 reads CASGTTSSGTEAFF. CDR3 in DNA: TGTGCCAGCGGGACAACCTCAAGTGGCACTGAAGCTTTCTTT.

This chain joins TRBV5-1 and TRBJ2-5; TRBD1 aligns across 8 bases. Trimming at V came to 8 bases and at J to 4 bases, leaving 7 bases not matched to a gene. The germline V gene encodes CDR1 SGHRS and CDR2 YFSETQ. The CDR3 covers 13 residues. The CDR3 region has the DNA TGCGCCAGTAGGACAGGGTCTCTAGAGACCCAGTACTTC. Its protein is CASRTGSLETQYF.

This clone was seen more than once but under ten times. The chain recombines TRBV5-1 with TRBJ1-6; 9 bases align to TRBD1. The CDR3 spans 14 residues. The V gene's germline CDR1 is SGHRS and CDR2 YFSETQ. With 6 bases clipped from V and 6 bases from J, the junction kept 4 bases outside the gene matches. The CDR3 region has the DNA TGCGCCAGCACTGTGGGACAGGGTAATTCACCCCTCCACTTT. This codes for CASTVGQGNSPLHF.

This chain uses TRBV5-1 with TRBJ2-7; 7 positions match TRBD1. After removal of 4 bases from V and 3 bases from J, the junction contained 10 bases not matched to a gene. There are 15 residues in the CDR3. Germline CDR1 SGHRS, CDR2 YFSETQ. In DNA form, the CDR3 reads TGCGCCAGCAGCCGTTCCGGGACAGCTCTCTACGAGCAGTACTTC. Protein sequence: CASSRSGTALYEQYF.